This note documents a single T cell receptor beta chain sequence. As yet, its antigen is unknown. This CDR3 is 15 amino acids long. The V and J ends lost 2 bases and 3 bases, in that order; junction bases with no gene match: 5. Germline values: CDR1 SGHAT, CDR2 FQNNGV. The sample comes from a study of cytomegalovirus exposure and HLA in healthy donors. Study conclusions and caveats: A missense DCLRE1C variant was associated with V- and J-gene trimming of TCR beta chains in a later analysis, and an independent cohort replicated the association. When analyzed later, the rates of TCR association showed variation by HLA locus, with DRB1 the most and HLA-C the fewest.

The study ran its PCR with 60 Vbeta and 13 Jbeta primers. Sequencing was performed with immunoSEQ multiplex PCR; in TCRdb, only in-frame clones are kept and a portion is missing. The sample lists some 200,000 clones; roughly 68% were seen once. V is TRBV11-2 and J is TRBJ2-3; 7 bases are shared with TRBD2. Sample: PBMCs. The sequence was collected from a man aged 35 to 55 in good health and CMV-seropositive. The CDR3 region has the DNA TGTGCCAGCAGCTTATGGCTGGGAGGGACAGATACGCAGTATTTT. It specifies CASSLWLGGTDTQYF. The full variable domain, in which reference TRBV11-2 and TRBJ2-3 provide the parts outside the CDR3, is EAGVAQSPRYKIIEKRQSVAFWCNPISGHATLYWYQQILGQGPKLLIQFQNNGVVDDSQLPKDRFSAERLKGVDSTLKIQPAKLEDSAVYLCASSLWLGGTDTQYFGPGTRLTVL.